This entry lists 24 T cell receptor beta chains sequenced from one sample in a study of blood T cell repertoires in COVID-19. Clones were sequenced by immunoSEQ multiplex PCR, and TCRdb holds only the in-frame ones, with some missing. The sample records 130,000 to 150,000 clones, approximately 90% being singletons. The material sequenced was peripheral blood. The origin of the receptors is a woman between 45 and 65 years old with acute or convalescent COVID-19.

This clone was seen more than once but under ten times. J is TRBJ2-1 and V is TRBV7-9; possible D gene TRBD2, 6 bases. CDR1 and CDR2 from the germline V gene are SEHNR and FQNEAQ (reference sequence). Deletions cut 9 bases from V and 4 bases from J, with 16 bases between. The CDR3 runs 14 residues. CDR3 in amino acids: CASRYSGGYNEQFF. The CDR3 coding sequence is TGTGCCAGTCGATATTCCGGGGGTTACAATGAGCAGTTCTTC.

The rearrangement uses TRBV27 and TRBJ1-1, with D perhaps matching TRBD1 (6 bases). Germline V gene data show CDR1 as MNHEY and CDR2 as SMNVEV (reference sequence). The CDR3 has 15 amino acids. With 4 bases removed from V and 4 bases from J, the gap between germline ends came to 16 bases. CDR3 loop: CASSSILGRGTEAFF. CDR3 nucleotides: TGTGCCAGCAGTTCCATTCTGGGCAGGGGCACTGAAGCTTTCTTT.

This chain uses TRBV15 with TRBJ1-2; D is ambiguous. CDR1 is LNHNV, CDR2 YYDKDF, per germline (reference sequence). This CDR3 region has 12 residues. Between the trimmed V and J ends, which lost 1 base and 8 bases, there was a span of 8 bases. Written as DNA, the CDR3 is TGTGCCACCAGCAGAGCCATTTTGGGCTACACCTTC. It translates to CATSRAILGYTF.

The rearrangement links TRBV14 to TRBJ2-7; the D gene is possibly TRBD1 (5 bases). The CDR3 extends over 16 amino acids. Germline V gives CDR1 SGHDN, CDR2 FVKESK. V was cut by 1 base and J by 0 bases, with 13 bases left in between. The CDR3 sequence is CASSQGTGYSSYEQYF. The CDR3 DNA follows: TGTGCCAGCAGCCAAGGTACAGGTTATAGCTCCTACGAGCAGTACTTC.

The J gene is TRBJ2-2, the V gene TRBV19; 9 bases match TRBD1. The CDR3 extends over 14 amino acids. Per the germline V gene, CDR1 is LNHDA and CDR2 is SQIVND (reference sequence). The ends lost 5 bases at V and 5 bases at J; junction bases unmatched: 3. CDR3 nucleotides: TGTGCCAGTAGTCCCGGGACAGGGACCGGGGAGCTGTTTTTT. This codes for CASSPGTGTGELFF.

CDR3 nucleotide sequence: TGTGCCAGCAGCCCCCTCATGTGGAGCTTAGCCGAAAAACTGTTTTTT. Its protein is CASSPLMWSLAEKLFF. The V call is TRBV7-2, the J call TRBJ1-4, with D unclear. The CDR3 contains 16 residues. Germline V gives CDR1 SGHTA, CDR2 FQGNSA. V was cut by 5 bases and J by 8 bases, with 21 bases left in between. Based on the CDR3 plus reference TRBV7-2 and TRBJ1-4, the full variable domain is GAGVSQSPSNKVTEKGKDVELRCDPISGHTALYWYRQSLGQGLEFLIYFQGNSAPDKSGLPSDRFSAERTGGSVSTLTIQRTQQEDSAVYLCASSPLMWSLAEKLFFGSGTQLSVL.

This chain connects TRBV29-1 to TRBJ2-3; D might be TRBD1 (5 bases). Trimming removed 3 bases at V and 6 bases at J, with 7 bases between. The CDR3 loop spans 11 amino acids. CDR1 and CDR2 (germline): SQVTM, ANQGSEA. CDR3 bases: TGCAGCGTTGAGGGGCAGGATACGCAGTATTTT. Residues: CSVEGQDTQYF.

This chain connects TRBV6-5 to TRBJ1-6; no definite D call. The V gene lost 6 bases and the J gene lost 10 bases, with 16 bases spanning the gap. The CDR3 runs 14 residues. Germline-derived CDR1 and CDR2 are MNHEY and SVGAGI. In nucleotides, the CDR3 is TGTGCCAGCAGCGAGGGTCCTGTGGGGTCACCCCTCCACTTT. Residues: CASSEGPVGSPLHF.

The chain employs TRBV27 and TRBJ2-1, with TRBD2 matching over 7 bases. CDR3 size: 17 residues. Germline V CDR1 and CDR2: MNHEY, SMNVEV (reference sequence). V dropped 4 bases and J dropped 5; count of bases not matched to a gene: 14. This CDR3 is CASSSPTASGWDNEQFF. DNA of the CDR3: TGTGCCAGCAGTTCCCCAACGGCTAGCGGATGGGACAATGAGCAGTTCTTC.

Here the CDR3 reads CASSPRLAGNGELFF. In DNA, the CDR3 is TGTGCCAGCAGCCCCCGACTAGCGGGCAACGGGGAGCTGTTTTTT. This chain uses TRBV11-2 with TRBJ2-2, with 10 bases lining up with TRBD2. The ends lost 5 bases at V and 7 bases at J; junction bases unmatched: 7. From germline, CDR1 is SGHAT and CDR2 FQNNGV. The CDR3 covers 15 residues.

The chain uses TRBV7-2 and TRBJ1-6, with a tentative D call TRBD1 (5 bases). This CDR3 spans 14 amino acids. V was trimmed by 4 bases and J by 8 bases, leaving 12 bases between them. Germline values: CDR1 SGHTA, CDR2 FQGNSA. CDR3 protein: CASSSGTVYSPLHF. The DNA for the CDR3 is TGTGCCAGCAGCTCCGGGACTGTTTATTCACCCCTCCACTTT.

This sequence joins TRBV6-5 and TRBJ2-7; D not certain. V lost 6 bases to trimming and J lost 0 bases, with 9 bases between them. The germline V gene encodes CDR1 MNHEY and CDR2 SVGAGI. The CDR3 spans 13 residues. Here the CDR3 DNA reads TGTGCCAGCAGGGAGCGCGTCTCCTACGAGCAGTACTTC. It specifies CASRERVSYEQYF.

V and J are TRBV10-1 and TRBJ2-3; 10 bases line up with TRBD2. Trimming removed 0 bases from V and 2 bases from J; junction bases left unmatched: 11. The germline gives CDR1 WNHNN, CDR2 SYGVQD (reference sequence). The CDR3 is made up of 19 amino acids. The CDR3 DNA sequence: TGCGCCAGCAGTGAGTCGAGCGAGCGGGGGGGCCTTAACACAGATACGCAGTATTTT. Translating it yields CASSESSERGGLNTDTQYF.

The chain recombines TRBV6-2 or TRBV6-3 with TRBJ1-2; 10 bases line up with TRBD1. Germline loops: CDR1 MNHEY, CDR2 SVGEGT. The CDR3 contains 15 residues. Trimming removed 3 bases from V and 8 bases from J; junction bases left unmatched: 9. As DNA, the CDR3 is TGTGCCAGCAGTTATCCTCCGGGACAGGGGAGCGGCTACACCTTC. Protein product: CASSYPPGQGSGYTF.

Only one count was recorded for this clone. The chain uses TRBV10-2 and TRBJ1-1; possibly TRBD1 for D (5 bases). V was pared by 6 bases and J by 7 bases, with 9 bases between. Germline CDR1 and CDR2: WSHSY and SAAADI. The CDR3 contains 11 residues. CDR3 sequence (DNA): TGCGCCAGCAGGCGGGGGATTGAAGCTTTCTTT. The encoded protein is CASRRGIEAFF.

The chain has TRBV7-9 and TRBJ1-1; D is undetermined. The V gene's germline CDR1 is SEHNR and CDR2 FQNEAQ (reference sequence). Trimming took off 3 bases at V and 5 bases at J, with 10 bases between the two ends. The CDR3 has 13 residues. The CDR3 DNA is TGTGCCAGCAGCTTCCCCCGGGTGACTGAAGCTTTCTTT. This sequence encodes CASSFPRVTEAFF.

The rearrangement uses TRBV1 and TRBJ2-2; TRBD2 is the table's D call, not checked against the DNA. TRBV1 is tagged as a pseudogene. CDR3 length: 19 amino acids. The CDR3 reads CTSSQVRVGSGGITGELFF. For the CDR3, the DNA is TGCACCAGCAGCCAAGTACGGGTTGGAAGCGGGGGGATAACCGGGGAGCTGTTTTTT.

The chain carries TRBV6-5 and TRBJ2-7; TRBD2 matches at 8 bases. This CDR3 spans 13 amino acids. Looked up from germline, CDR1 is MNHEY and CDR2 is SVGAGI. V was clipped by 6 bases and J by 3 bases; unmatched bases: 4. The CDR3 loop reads CASSYRGGYEQYF. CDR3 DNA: TGTGCCAGCAGCTATCGGGGGGGCTACGAGCAGTACTTC.

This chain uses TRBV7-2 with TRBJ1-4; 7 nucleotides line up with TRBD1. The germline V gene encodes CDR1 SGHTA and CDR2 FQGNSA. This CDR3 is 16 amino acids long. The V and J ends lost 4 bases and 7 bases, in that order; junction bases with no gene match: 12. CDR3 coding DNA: TGTGCCAGCAGCTCTCCCAGGACAGGATTCGGTGAAAAACTGTTTTTT. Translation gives CASSSPRTGFGEKLFF.

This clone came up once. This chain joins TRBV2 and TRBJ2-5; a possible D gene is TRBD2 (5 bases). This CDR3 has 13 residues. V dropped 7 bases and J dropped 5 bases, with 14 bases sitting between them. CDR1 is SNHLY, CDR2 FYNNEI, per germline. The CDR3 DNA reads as TGTGCCAGCAAGGTTCGGTCGGGGGAGACCCAGTACTTC. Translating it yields CASKVRSGETQYF.

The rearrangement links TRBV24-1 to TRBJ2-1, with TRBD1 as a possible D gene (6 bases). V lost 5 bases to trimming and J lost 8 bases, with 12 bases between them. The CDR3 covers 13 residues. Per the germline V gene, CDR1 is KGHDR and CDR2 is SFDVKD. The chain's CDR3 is CATSVGGGHEQFF. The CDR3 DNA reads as TGTGCCACCAGTGTAGGGGGTGGCCATGAGCAGTTCTTC.

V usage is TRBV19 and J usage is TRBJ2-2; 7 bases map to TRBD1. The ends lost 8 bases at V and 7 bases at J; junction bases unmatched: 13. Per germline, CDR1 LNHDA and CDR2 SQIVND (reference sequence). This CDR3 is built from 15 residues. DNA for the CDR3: TGTGCCAGTGCCATTAGGACAGGTGGGAACGGGGAGCTGTTTTTT. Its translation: CASAIRTGGNGELFF.

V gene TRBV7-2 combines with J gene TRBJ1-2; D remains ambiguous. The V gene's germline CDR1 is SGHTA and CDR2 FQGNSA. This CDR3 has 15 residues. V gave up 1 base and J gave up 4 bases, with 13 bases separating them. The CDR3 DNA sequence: TGTGCCAGCAGCTTAGGTCGCAGTTCATCCTATGGCTACACCTTC. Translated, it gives CASSLGRSSSYGYTF.

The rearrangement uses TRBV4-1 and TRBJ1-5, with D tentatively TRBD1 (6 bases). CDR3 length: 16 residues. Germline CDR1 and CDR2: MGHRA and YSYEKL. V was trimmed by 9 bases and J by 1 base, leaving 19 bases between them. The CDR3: CASGAKQGGSNQPQHF. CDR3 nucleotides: TGCGCCAGTGGCGCCAAACAGGGTGGAAGCAATCAGCCCCAGCATTTT.